This T cell receptor beta chain originates from a study of OX40 agonist ivuxolimab in advanced cancers. Study in general: Prior therapy, whether anti-PD-1, anti-PD-L1 or anti-CTLA-4, was allowed, and approximately 40% had some.

CDR1 SNHLY and CDR2 FYNNEI come from the germline V gene. The CDR3 consists of 14 residues. Trimming cost V 2 bases and J 4 bases, with 11 bases left between them. Profiling relied on immunoSEQ multiplex PCR, and the TCRdb table lists in-frame clones only, not all of them. In the table there are under 20,000 clones, 85% to 90% of which are singletons. The chain uses TRBV2 and TRBJ1-2, with D unresolved. This clonotype was obtained from an adult with an advanced solid tumor such as melanoma, head and neck, liver or kidney cancer. Specimen: CD4+ or CD8+ T cells sorted from blood, collected in a trial of the OX40 agonist ivuxolimab. The DNA for the CDR3 is TGTGCCAGCAGTGAATATGGGGTCACCTATGGCTACACCTTC. Translating gives CASSEYGVTYGYTF.